The source of this TCR beta chain is a study of blood T cells in healthy people across ages (dated by TCRdb to 2015 to 2017). About the full investigation: In model experiments, template switching captured about one uniquely barcoded TCR beta cDNA molecule for every two T cells. The study measured age-related changes in TCR beta repertoire diversity using deep sequencing normalized with unique cDNA molecular identifiers. Four age groups were formed from the donors: young (average approximately 17 years), middle-aged (approximately 40), aged (about 68) and long-lived (around 80). To avoid experimental bias, donors of different ages were randomly spread across the sequencing lanes. The study analyzed two additional independent replicas of 1 million unique cDNA reads from the same blood draw for two donors, one aged 18 to 30 and one aged 80 or older. What the research found in general, with its limitations: There was a strong correlation between observed TCR beta diversity and the percentage of naive T cells measured by flow cytometry. Compared with the aged group, the long-lived group had more naive CD4+ T cells, fewer expanded clones and increased TCR diversity, suggesting age selection. Because donor CMV infection status was unknown, age-related changes in expanded clonotypes were potentially confounded. Estimates of total diversity based on one million sequenced T cells were considered lower bounds and underestimates. As age increased, observed TCR beta diversity per million T cells dropped in a roughly linear way, and a significant reduction was already evident by age about 36. Conclusive comparison of naive and antigen-experienced compartments was prevented by the profiling of bulk unsorted PBMCs.

The CDR3 goes from the cysteine to the phenylalanine over 17 residues. CDR3 DNA only is kept here, 51 bases in frame from base 1. Via the germline V gene, CDR1 is SGHTA and CDR2 FQGNSA. The library was obtained by 5' RACE. Sequenced on an Illumina HiSeq 2500. A second about 7 to 11 cycle PCR used a sample-barcoded 5' primer and a J-beta primer mix. Each TCR beta cDNA molecule received a unique molecular identifier from a template-switch 5' adaptor carrying 12 random nucleotides. Each sample yielded at least 3 million CDR3-containing paired-end reads. All of the RNA was converted into first-strand cDNA using the Mint cDNA synthesis kit, with a TRBC-specific oligonucleotide serving as the primer. All cDNA was treated with uracil-DNA glycosylase and then went through a first 18-cycle PCR with the universal primers M1SS and BC2_uni_R. For the original study's pipeline: Each sample was normalized by randomly selecting 1 million high-quality reads, each carrying a distinct molecular identifier. Instead of being binned into consensus sequences, reads that shared molecular identifiers were thrown out. MiTCR, run with a Q25 quality threshold and the strictest error-elimination algorithm, handled CDR3 identification, clonotype clustering and error correction. A nonparametric unseen species model with Euler transformation was used to estimate a lower bound on total TCR beta diversity. TCRdb cleaned the public reads at Q25 with fastp, built clones with MiXCR and kept in-frame beta chains. Identical CDR3 proteins give one entry, which carries the most common genes and DNA. For this entry, the V and J calls and clone size follow TCRdb and not the study's own pipeline. Counted in this sample were roughly 570,000 distinct CDR3 sequences; roughly 29% of them appeared once. Of the sample, less than 20% falls within the top ten clones.

The roughly 39 donors, aged about 6 to 100 years, were systemically healthy Caucasian individuals from Russia. Each donor gave ten milliliters of peripheral blood, collected into EDTA-treated Vacutainer tubes. Ficoll-Paque density-gradient centrifugation was used to isolate PBMCs, with at least 7 million obtained per sample. Trizol reagent was used to extract total RNA from PBMCs, with at least 5 micrograms per sample. For every donor, flow cytometry on a PBMC aliquot measured the percentage of naive CD45RAhigh/CD27high T cells. The table lists this clonotype with a few counts. This clone's antigen is unknown. The junction departs from germline at one end; a sequencing error may be responsible.

The source is a woman between 65 and 79 years old in good health. The chain employs TRBV7-2 and TRBJ2-5; 10 middle bases align to TRBD1. The J call may be mistaken, given a closer DNA end match to TRBJ2-7. The sample was blood. The encoded CDR3 is CASSIAPGQGHPYEQYF. The DNA sequence is as follows: TGTGCCAGCAGCATAGCCCCGGGACAGGGGCACCCCTACGAGCAGTACTTC.